This T cell receptor beta chain was observed in a study of shared clonotypes between healthy human individuals. Study-level background: A donor's plate count was three for CD4 naive and three for CD4 memory; CD8 naive had two and CD8 memory one. Whole-study findings and limits: A handful of donors shared 5% to 5.5% of their naive CD4 clonotypes.

Sequencing used immunoSEQ multiplex PCR; TCRdb keeps in-frame clones, though not all of them. The repertoire holds about 2.4 million clones, with 93% as singletons. Germline CDR1 LNHDA, CDR2 SQIVND (reference sequence). V gave up 4 bases and J gave up 6 bases; unmatched junction bases: 7. This CDR3 has 14 amino acids. As for this clone: What it binds is not known.

This sequence originates from a young man in good health. Some clones in this sample may be carry-over from other donors' samples. Material: naive CD4+ T cells from PBMCs. Subset specified: CD45RA+ positively selected. V usage is TRBV19 and J usage is TRBJ2-7; TRBD1 agrees at 9 bases. CDR3: CASSNRGRPSEQYF. The CDR3 nucleotides read TGTGCCAGTAGTAACAGGGGGCGGCCCAGCGAGCAGTACTTC.